This T cell receptor beta chain was observed in a study of T cells in Graves' hyperthyroidism and ophthalmopathy. This clonotype was observed at least ten times. Its antigen remains unidentified. Exclusion followed for patients with uncontrolled infection, other autoimmune disease, pregnancy or lactation. TCR beta CDR3 regions were amplified from RNA transcripts. HTBI primers drove first-round RT-PCR of the TCR CDR3. TCRdb processed the multiplex PCR reads anew with MiXCR; each CDR3 protein has one entry. The sample carries about 400,000 distinct CDR3 sequences, 14% to 15% recorded once. Findings and limits, study-wide: Ophthalmopathy could be told apart from stable hyperthyroidism with a 13 V-J model. Ophthalmopathy onset followed model prediction by a median approximately 6.2 months. Most expanded thyroid clonotypes above 0.001 also appeared in blood.

Germline V CDR1 and CDR2: MNHNS, SASEGT. V lost 4 bases to trimming and J lost 7 bases, with 10 bases between them. The length of the CDR3 is 12 residues. The TCR was taken from a woman aged 25 to 39 with Graves' hyperthyroidism. The sample comprised blood. The rearrangement links TRBV6-1 to TRBJ1-1, with D unclear. CDR3 DNA: TGTGCCAGCAGTGGCTTCAGGAATGAAGCTTTCTTT. This sequence encodes CASSGFRNEAFF.